The next 10 T cell receptor beta chains were all read from a single sample in a study of regulatory T cells in long-lasting Graves disease. The time point denotes: newly diagnosed GD, antithyroid drugs for less than 3 months. From RNA extracted from PBMCs, the TCR library was made. With iRepertoire HTBI primers and Arm-PCR of CDR3 regions, TCR beta libraries were built. A single record per CDR3 protein comes from TCRdb applying MiXCR to the multiplex PCR reads. The sample shows 620,000 or so distinct CDR3 sequences, roughly 16% of them seen only once. Separately, the same data were catalogued under a study of T cells in Graves' hyperthyroidism and ophthalmopathy.

This sample comprised peripheral blood mononuclear cells (PBMCs), obtained at new diagnosis, from a patient treated with antithyroid drugs. These receptors came from a woman under 40 with Graves disease.

The chain uses TRBV14 and TRBJ2-1; 7 bases agree with TRBD2. V was clipped by 1 base and J by 7 bases; unmatched bases: 4. The CDR3 is 14 residues long. Germline-derived CDR1 and CDR2 are SGHDN and FVKESK. The CDR3 bases are TGTGCCAGCAGCCAAGGCCGGGACTATAATGAGCAGTTCTTC. Translated: CASSQGRDYNEQFF.

This clonotype was detected ten times or more. The chain couples TRBV28 to TRBJ1-6; 9 bases are shared with TRBD1. With V trimmed by 5 bases and J by 5 bases, 10 bases remained unmatched. Germline values: CDR1 MDHEN, CDR2 SYDVKM. The CDR3 loop spans 17 amino acids. The CDR3 coding sequence is TGTGCCAGCAGTCCTCCACAGGGGGCGGCTGATAATTCACCCCTCCACTTT. Translated: CASSPPQGAADNSPLHF. Full variable domain (missing parts from reference TRBV28 and TRBJ1-6): DVKVTQSSRYLVKRTGEKVFLECVQDMDHENMFWYRQDPGLGLRLIYFSYDVKMKEKGDIPEGYSVSREKKERFSLILESASTNQTSMYLCASSPPQGAADNSPLHFGNGTRLTVT.

This clonotype occurred many times. The CDR3 DNA reads as TGTGCCAGCAGTGGAGGGGGAAACACCATATATTTT. Translation gives CASSGGGNTIYF. V usage is TRBV6-1 and J usage is TRBJ1-3; D remains unclear. From germline, CDR1 is MNHNS and CDR2 SASEGT. V was trimmed by 4 bases and J by 4 bases, leaving 5 bases between them. This CDR3 is 12 amino acids long.

This clonotype was detected ten times or more. This chain uses TRBV5-5 with TRBJ2-7; 9 bases align to TRBD1. With V trimmed by 2 bases and J by 2 bases, 5 bases remained unmatched. Germline V gene lookup returns CDR1 SGHKS and CDR2 YYEKEE (reference sequence). The length of the CDR3 is 15 residues. DNA of the CDR3: TGTGCCAGCAGCTTTGGGACAGGGAGAGCCTACGAGCAGTACTTC. Translation: CASSFGTGRAYEQYF.

This clonotype was picked up a small number of times. The V call is TRBV20-1, the J call TRBJ2-3, with D maybe TRBD2 (6 bases). Germline-derived CDR1 and CDR2 are DFQATT and SNEGSKA (reference sequence). V was cut by 6 bases and J by 3 bases, with 10 bases left in between. The CDR3 runs 12 residues. The CDR3 DNA reads TGCAGTGCCCCCGGGAGAACAGATACGCAGTATTTT. The encoded protein is CSAPGRTDTQYF.

This clonotype has ten or more counts. This rearrangement joins TRBV28 to TRBJ2-1; TRBD2 matches at 8 bases. There are 15 residues in the CDR3. The germline gives CDR1 MDHEN, CDR2 SYDVKM. V dropped 3 bases and J dropped 4; count of bases not matched to a gene: 5. DNA of the CDR3: TGTGCCAGCAGTTTCTCAGCGGGAGTATACAATGAGCAGTTCTTC. This gives the protein CASSFSAGVYNEQFF. Complete variable domain (other parts from reference TRBV28 and TRBJ2-1): DVKVTQSSRYLVKRTGEKVFLECVQDMDHENMFWYRQDPGLGLRLIYFSYDVKMKEKGDIPEGYSVSREKKERFSLILESASTNQTSMYLCASSFSAGVYNEQFFGPGTRLTVL.

This clonotype was seen ten or more times. The chain couples TRBV28 to TRBJ1-1; tentatively, D is TRBD1 (5 bases). This CDR3 region has 14 residues. Trimming removed 3 bases from V and 2 bases from J, with 10 bases in between. The germline V gene has CDR1 MDHEN and CDR2 SYDVKM. The CDR3 reads CASSLARVNTEAFF. The CDR3 region has the DNA TGTGCCAGCAGTTTGGCCAGGGTTAACACTGAAGCTTTCTTT.

The rearrangement uses TRBV28 and TRBJ1-1; the D is unclear. CDR3 length: 11 residues. V shed 6 bases and J shed 11 bases, with 13 bases lying between them. Germline values: CDR1 MDHEN, CDR2 SYDVKM. The CDR3 DNA is TGTGCCAGCAGGGCCGAGGTATCTGCTTTCTTT. It yields the protein CASRAEVSAFF.

In its sample, this clonotype was seen many times. This chain links TRBV11-2 with TRBJ2-1; D is possibly TRBD2 (6 bases). Germline lookup yields CDR1 SGHAT and CDR2 FQNNGV. V dropped 7 bases and J dropped 1 base, with 8 bases sitting between them. The CDR3 spans 13 residues. The CDR3 protein is CASNAGSYNEQFF. CDR3 bases: TGTGCCAGCAATGCGGGATCCTACAATGAGCAGTTCTTC.

This clonotype has ten or more counts. The CDR3, as DNA: TGTGCCAGCAGTTTAGTCGGGGGGCAAGGTGGCTACACCTTC. Residues: CASSLVGGQGGYTF. The chain joins TRBV28 to TRBJ1-2, with D perhaps TRBD1 (6 bases). V was pared by 2 bases and J by 7 bases, with 14 bases between. The CDR3 consists of 14 residues. Germline CDR1 MDHEN, CDR2 SYDVKM.